The source of this T cell receptor (beta chain) is a study of shared clonotypes between healthy human individuals. This clone occurred a few times. What it binds is unknown. This sample also contains other DNA sequences that code for the same CDR3. Naive CD8 cells were CD45RO-negative, positively selected for CCR7, excluding terminally differentiated effector memory CD45RA+ cells. HIV-negative, healthy adults without recent acute infections or vaccinations were the donors. The germline gives CDR1 MNHEY, CDR2 SMNVEV (reference sequence). V was cut by 0 bases and J by 4 bases, with 3 bases left in between. CDR3 size: 12 residues. Study observations and caveats: Represented genetic and exposure-history diversity was restricted by having few donors. As a rule, naive subsets had a larger estimated richness than memory subsets.

Some clones are missing from TCRdb's copy, which holds only in-frame ones; the method was immunoSEQ multiplex PCR. In the table there are 800,000 to 950,000 clones, about 96% of which are singletons. The source material was naive CD8+ T cells sorted from blood. The receptor's source is a man aged 25-40 years in good health. This chain links TRBV27 with TRBJ2-5; D uncertain. CDR3 protein: CASSLSGETQYF. DNA for the CDR3: TGTGCCAGCAGTTTATCAGGAGAGACCCAGTACTTC.